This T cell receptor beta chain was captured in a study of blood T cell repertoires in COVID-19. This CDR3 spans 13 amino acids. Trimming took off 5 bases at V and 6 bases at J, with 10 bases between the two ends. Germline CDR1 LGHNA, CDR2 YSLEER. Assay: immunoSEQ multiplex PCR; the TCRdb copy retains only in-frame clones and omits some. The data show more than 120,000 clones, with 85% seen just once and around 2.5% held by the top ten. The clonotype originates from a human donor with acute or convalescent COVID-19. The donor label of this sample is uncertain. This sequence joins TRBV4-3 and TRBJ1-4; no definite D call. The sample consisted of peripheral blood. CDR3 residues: CASSTAGYEKLFF. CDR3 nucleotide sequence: TGCGCCAGCAGCACCGCAGGATATGAAAAACTGTTTTTT.